Each of the 6 T cell receptor beta chains below was sequenced from the same sample in a study of T cells expressing NK-cell markers. TCRdb reprocessed the 5' RACE reads and keeps a single row for each CDR3 protein, giving no DNA. Its listing shows 250,000 or so distinct CDR3 sequences. Specimen: blood T cells: a sorted CD56 or NKG2C T cell subset, CD4+ or CD8+ T cells, or bulk PBMC T cells (not recorded which). Every receptor here comes from a woman between 18 and 70 years old in good health.

The chain links TRBV29-1 to TRBJ2-1; checking the TCRdb D call of TRBD1 is not possible without DNA. Germline assignment: CDR1 SQVTM and CDR2 ANQGSEA. The CDR3 extends over 12 amino acids. CDR3 residues: CSTLGVVNEQFF.

This chain connects TRBV3-1 to TRBJ1-1; TCRdb outputs TRBD1, but without DNA this stays unchecked. CDR1 LGHDT and CDR2 YNNKEL come from the germline V gene (reference sequence). The CDR3 sequence is 16 residues long. The CDR3 sequence: CASSRADTPGDTEAFF.

This chain links TRBV4-3 with TRBJ2-3. Germline-derived CDR1 and CDR2 are LGHNA and YSLEER. CDR3 size: 14 residues. This chain's CDR3 is CASSQDQLPDTQYF.

The V gene is TRBV2, the J gene TRBJ1-6. There are 14 residues in the CDR3. Germline CDR1 and CDR2: SNHLY and FYNNEI. CDR3 sequence reads: CASSPRQDNSPLHF. Variable domain in full (rest from reference TRBV2 and TRBJ1-6): EPEVTQTPSHQVTQMGQEVILRCVPISNHLYFYWYRQILGQKVEFLVSFYNNEISEKSEIFDDQFSVERPDGSNFTLKIRSTKLEDSAMYFCASSPRQDNSPLHFGNGTRLTVT.

V usage is TRBV28 and J usage is TRBJ2-1; TCRdb's D gene call, TRBD1, goes unchecked for lack of DNA. The CDR3 has 16 residues. Germline assignment: CDR1 MDHEN and CDR2 SYDVKM. This chain's CDR3 is CASSLSPKGGDNEQFF.

The CDR3 spells CASPPGTGQPYNEQFF. The genes are TRBV12-3 or TRBV12-4 and TRBJ2-1; lacking DNA, the TRBD1 call made by TCRdb goes unchecked. The CDR3 covers 16 residues.